This T cell receptor beta chain was sequenced during a study of cytotoxic CD8 clonotypes in ibrutinib-treated CLL. Study-wide background: The patients comprised about a dozen relapsed/refractory and over 14 treatment-naive cases, 17 to 18 IGHV unmutated. On average, more than 85,000 productive rearrangements and just over 250,000 productive templates per sample. Points from the study as a whole: The clonality rise at ibrutinib response reflected private clonotype expansion.

Around 2 micrograms of genomic DNA (from cryopreserved PBMCs) were used for TCR beta libraries. Produced via immunoSEQ multiplex PCR; TCRdb's table is partial and in-frame only. The data hold about 140,000 clones, with approximately 80% observed a single time. On this clone itself: The antigen is undetermined.

This sequence originates from a human donor with chronic lymphocytic leukemia. Source: PBMCs, taken after 12 months of ibrutinib treatment.

CDR3 in amino acids: CAWSNGVSTDTQYF. The CDR3 coding sequence is TGTGCCTGGAGTAATGGGGTTAGCACAGATACGCAGTATTTT. The V gene is TRBV30, the J gene TRBJ2-3; no reliable D call. With 2 bases removed from V and 0 bases from J, the gap between germline ends came to 9 bases. CDR3 length equals 14 residues. CDR1 and CDR2 (germline): GTSNPN, SVGIG (reference sequence).